This is a list of T cell receptor beta chains from one sample in a study of CXCR3-negative and CXCR3-positive naive CD8 T cells. Each CDR3 protein gets one entry in TCRdb, which reprocessed the 5' RACE reads and gives no DNA. The table lists 80,000 to 100,000 distinct CDR3 sequences. Sample: naive CXCR3+ CD8+ T cells from blood. Every receptor here comes from a human donor in good health. Some clones in this sample may be carry-over from other donors' samples. Each CDR3 is given with its conserved first and last residue.

v_call	j_call	cdr3_aa
TRBV6-5	TRBJ1-3	CASSYSQGYSGNTIYF
TRBV2	TRBJ2-7	CATLQGTNEQYF
TRBV4-1	TRBJ1-5	CASSQEEYQPQHF
TRBV5-1	TRBJ2-5	CASSSPLAGGRETQYF
TRBV3-1	TRBJ2-1	CASSQYADEQFF
TRBV6-4	TRBJ1-5	CASSGPGRAFVSNQPQHF
TRBV28	TRBJ1-6	CASSPGQGKSYNSPLHF
TRBV20-1	TRBJ2-7	CSARVPGTSVYEQYF
TRBV6-6	TRBJ2-3	CASSSIGTPSTDTQYF
TRBV10-2	TRBJ2-7	CASMGQSYEQYF
TRBV13	TRBJ1-5	CASSLRGAGQPQHF
TRBV20-1	TRBJ2-7	CSARDFNRIEQYF
TRBV6-5	TRBJ2-1	CASSSELRDPTGGQFF
TRBV12-5	TRBJ1-1	CASGLVAGGSTEAFF
TRBV29-1	TRBJ1-1	CSVVRTVMNTEAFF
TRBV18	TRBJ1-1	CASSPDGALTEAFF
TRBV5-4	TRBJ2-7	CASSLMPSYEQYF
TRBV10-3	TRBJ2-7	CAISGLRGDSYEQYF
TRBV11-2	TRBJ2-7	CASSLGTDFYEQYF
TRBV28	TRBJ2-1	CASSLGTANEQFF
TRBV11-2	TRBJ2-4	CASSGQSFLAKNIQYF
TRBV27	TRBJ1-1	CASSRQGVSTEAFF
TRBV6-5	TRBJ2-1	CASSSTSGYSYNEQFF
TRBV4-1	TRBJ2-7	CASSQVLSSYEQYF
TRBV15	TRBJ2-3	CATSRGPTGSASDTQYF
TRBV5-1	TRBJ2-1	CASSLEPQGSYNEQFF
TRBV4-1	TRBJ2-1	CASSLPLAESSYNEQFF
TRBV28	TRBJ2-7	CASSYPIRDRGYEQYF
TRBV6-5	TRBJ2-2	CASSYSMAGLNTGELFF
TRBV6-2/TRBV6-3	TRBJ2-2	CASMRVLDTGELFF
TRBV27	TRBJ1-1	CASSLSMNTEAFF
TRBV29-1	TRBJ2-1	CSVERRDDEQFF
TRBV20-1	TRBJ1-2	CSARPTGGGPYGYTF
TRBV9	TRBJ2-2	CASSGTGNTGELFF
TRBV12-3/TRBV12-4	TRBJ2-1	CASSLSVRDRSYNEQFF
TRBV29-1	TRBJ2-1	CSVEAGMADEQFF
TRBV4-3	TRBJ2-2	CASSQVSSAWVGVTGELFF
TRBV10-3	TRBJ2-7	CAISELKGTGQGAIEQYF
TRBV7-6	TRBJ2-5	CASSTGTSLETQYF
TRBV6-2/TRBV6-3	TRBJ2-7	CATGTGSYEQYF
TRBV7-2	TRBJ1-5	CASSLNSGGGNQPQHF
TRBV28	TRBJ2-4	CASSPTGGRNIQYF
TRBV28	TRBJ2-2	CASREPANTGELFF
TRBV28	TRBJ1-1	CASTTLGADFAAFF
TRBV7-9	TRBJ2-1	CASSPGGGSYNEQFF
TRBV28	TRBJ2-7	CASNPVGDTNYEQYF
TRBV5-6	TRBJ2-2	CASSLDVGGSFAGELFF
TRBV4-1	TRBJ1-5	CASSQEGLQGAGNQPQHF
TRBV5-1	TRBJ2-1	CASSRYRALGNEQFF
TRBV18	TRBJ2-1	CASSPPAYNEQFF
TRBV29-1	TRBJ2-5	CSFDPYDRVEETQYF
TRBV6-2/TRBV6-3	TRBJ2-7	CASSQASFGGGDEQYF
TRBV30	TRBJ2-7	CAWSIGSTYEQYF